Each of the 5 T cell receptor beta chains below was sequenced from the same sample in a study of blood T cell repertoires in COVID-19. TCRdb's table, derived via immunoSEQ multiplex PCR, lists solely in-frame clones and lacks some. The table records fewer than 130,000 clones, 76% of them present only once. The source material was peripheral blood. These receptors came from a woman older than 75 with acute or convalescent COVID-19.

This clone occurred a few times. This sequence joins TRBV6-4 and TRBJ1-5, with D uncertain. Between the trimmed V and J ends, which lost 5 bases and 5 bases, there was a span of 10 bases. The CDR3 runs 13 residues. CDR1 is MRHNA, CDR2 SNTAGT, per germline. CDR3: CASSYSLDQPQHF. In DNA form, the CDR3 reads TGTGCCAGCAGTTACAGCCTTGATCAGCCCCAGCATTTT.

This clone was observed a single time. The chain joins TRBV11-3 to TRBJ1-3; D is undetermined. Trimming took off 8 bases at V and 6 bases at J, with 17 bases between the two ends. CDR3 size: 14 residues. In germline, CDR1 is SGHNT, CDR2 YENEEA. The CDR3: CASGRVTAQNTIYF. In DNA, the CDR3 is TGTGCCAGCGGGAGGGTGACGGCCCAAAACACCATATATTTT.

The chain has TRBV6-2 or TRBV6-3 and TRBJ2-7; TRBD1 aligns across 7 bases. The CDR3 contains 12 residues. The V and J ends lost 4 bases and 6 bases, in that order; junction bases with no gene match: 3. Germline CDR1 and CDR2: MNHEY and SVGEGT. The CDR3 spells CASSFNRGEQYF. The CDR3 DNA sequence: TGTGCCAGCAGTTTTAACAGGGGCGAGCAGTACTTC.

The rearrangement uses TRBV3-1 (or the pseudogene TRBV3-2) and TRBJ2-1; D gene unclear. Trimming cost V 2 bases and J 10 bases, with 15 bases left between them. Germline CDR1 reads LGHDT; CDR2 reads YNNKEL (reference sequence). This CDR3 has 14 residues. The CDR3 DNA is TGTGCCAGCAGCCAACAGCCGGAGAACGGGGAGCAGTTCTTC. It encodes CASSQQPENGEQFF.

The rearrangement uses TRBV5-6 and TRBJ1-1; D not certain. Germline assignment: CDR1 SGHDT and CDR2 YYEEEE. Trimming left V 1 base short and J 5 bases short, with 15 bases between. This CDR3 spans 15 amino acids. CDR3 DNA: TGTGCCAGCAGCTTGAGCGAGAGTGCGTGGACTGAAGCTTTCTTT. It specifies CASSLSESAWTEAFF.